This T cell receptor beta chain was sequenced during a study of blood T cell repertoires in COVID-19. Study information: PBMCs, B-cell-depleted T cells, or T cells provided the cDNA or gDNA that made up the material.

Seattle enrolled patients during active infection and tracked them longitudinally. Germline CDR1 is SEHNR and CDR2 is FQNEAQ (reference sequence). The CDR3 covers 15 residues. V dropped 1 base and J dropped 6 bases, with 15 bases sitting between them. Note on this clone: Other DNA variants within this sample encode the same CDR3.

Profiling relied on immunoSEQ multiplex PCR, and the TCRdb table lists in-frame clones only, not all of them. The data hold roughly 180,000 clones, with 79% observed a single time. The chain carries TRBV7-9 and TRBJ1-2; D remains unclear. The source is a woman in her sixties or seventies with COVID-19, enrolled during active disease. Material: peripheral blood. The CDR3 bases are TGTGCCAGCAGCTTAGAGGAGGGCCTGAATCATGGCTACACCTTC. Its protein is CASSLEEGLNHGYTF.